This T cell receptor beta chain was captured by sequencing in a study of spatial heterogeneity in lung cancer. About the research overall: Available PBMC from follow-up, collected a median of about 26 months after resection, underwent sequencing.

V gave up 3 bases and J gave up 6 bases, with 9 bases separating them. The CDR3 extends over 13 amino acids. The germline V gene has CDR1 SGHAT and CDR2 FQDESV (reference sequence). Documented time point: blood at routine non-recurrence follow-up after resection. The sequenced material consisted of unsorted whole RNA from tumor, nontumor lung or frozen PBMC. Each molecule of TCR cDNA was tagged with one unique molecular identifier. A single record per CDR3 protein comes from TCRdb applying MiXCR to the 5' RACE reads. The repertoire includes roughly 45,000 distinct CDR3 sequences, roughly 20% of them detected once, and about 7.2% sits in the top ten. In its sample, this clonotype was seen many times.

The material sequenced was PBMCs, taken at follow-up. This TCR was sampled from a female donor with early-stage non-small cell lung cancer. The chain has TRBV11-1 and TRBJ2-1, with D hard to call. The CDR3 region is CASSFERANEQFF. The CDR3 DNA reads TGTGCCAGCAGCTTTGAACGAGCCAATGAGCAGTTCTTC.